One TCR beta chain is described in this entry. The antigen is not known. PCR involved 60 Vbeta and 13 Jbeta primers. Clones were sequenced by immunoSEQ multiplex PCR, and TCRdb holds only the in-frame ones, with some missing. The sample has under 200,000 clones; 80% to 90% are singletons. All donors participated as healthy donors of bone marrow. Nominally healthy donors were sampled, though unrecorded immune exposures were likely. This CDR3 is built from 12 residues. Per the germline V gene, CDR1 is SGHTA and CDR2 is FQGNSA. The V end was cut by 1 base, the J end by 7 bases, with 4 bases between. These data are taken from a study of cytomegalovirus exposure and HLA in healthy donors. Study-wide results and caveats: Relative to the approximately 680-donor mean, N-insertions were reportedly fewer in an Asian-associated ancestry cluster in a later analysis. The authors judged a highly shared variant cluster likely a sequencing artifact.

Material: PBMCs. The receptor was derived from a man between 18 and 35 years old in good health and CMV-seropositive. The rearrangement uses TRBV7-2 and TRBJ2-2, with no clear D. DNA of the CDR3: TGTGCCAGCAGCTTAGAACACGGGGAGCTGTTTTTT. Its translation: CASSLEHGELFF.